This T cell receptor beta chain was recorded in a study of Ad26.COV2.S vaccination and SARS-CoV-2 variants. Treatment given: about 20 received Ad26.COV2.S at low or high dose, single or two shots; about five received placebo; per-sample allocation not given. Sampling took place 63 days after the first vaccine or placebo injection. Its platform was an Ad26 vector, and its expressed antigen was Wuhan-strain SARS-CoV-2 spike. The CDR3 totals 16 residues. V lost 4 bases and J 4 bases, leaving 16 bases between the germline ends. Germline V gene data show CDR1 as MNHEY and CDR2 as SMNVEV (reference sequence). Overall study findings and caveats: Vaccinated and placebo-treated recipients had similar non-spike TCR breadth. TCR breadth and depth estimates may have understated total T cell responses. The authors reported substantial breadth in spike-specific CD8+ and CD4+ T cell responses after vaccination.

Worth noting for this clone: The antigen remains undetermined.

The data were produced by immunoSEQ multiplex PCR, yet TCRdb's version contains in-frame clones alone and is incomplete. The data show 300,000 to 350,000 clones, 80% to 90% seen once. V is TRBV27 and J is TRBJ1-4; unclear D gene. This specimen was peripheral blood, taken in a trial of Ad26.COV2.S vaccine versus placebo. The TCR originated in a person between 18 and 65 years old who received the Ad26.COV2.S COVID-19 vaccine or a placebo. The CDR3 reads CASSSRPQLINEKLFF. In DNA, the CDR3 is TGTGCCAGCAGTTCCCGACCCCAGCTTATTAATGAAAAACTGTTTTTT.